Following are 20 T cell receptor beta chains from one sample sequenced in a study of blood T cell repertoires in COVID-19. Profiled with immunoSEQ multiplex PCR; TCRdb holds only in-frame clones, not every one. The repertoire holds tens of thousands of clones, with nearly 90% as singletons. Sequenced input: peripheral blood. The receptors here all came from a man in his sixties with COVID-19, enrolled during active disease.

This clone has a handful of counts. The chain links TRBV4-1 to TRBJ2-1; D may be TRBD1 (5 bases). Germline V lookup: CDR1 MGHRA, CDR2 YSYEKL. V was cut by 0 bases and J by 7 bases, with 13 bases left in between. This CDR3 has 15 amino acids. The CDR3 is CASSQDSGPGNEQFF. As DNA, the CDR3 is TGCGCCAGCAGCCAAGATTCGGGTCCAGGGAATGAGCAGTTCTTC.

The V and J genes are TRBV11-3 and TRBJ2-3; TRBD2 is a possible D gene (9 bases). Germline V gene sequence: CDR1 SGHNT, CDR2 YENEEA. The germline V and J ends were trimmed by 5 bases and 5 bases, with 20 bases remaining between them. This CDR3 is built from 16 residues. CDR3 nucleotides: TGTGCCAGCAGCCAGGGGGCGGGAGGGCGTGAAGATACGCAGTATTTT. Residues: CASSQGAGGREDTQYF.

This chain connects TRBV5-6 to TRBJ2-1; D not certain. CDR1 and CDR2 (germline): SGHDT, YYEEEE. This CDR3 spans 15 amino acids. V was trimmed by 1 base and J by 0 bases, leaving 8 bases between them. This CDR3 reads CASSLQRSSYNEQFF. In nucleotides, the CDR3 is TGTGCCAGCAGCTTGCAGAGGAGCTCCTACAATGAGCAGTTCTTC.

The CDR3: CATSDTTGNGYTF. CDR3 DNA: TGTGCCACCAGTGATACGACAGGGAATGGCTACACCTTC. The V gene is TRBV24-1, the J gene TRBJ1-2; 7 bases line up with TRBD1. Germline CDR1 and CDR2: KGHDR and SFDVKD. The junction had 3 bases not matched to a gene; V was cut back by 3 bases and J by 6 bases. There are 13 residues in the CDR3.

This chain uses TRBV6-5 with TRBJ2-5; 11 bases are shared with TRBD1. Germline CDR1 is MNHEY and CDR2 is SVGAGI. This CDR3 is 14 amino acids long. Trimming cost V 9 bases and J 5 bases; bases outside gene matches: 8. This chain's CDR3 is CASRTGGPGETQYF. The CDR3 DNA sequence: TGTGCCAGTCGGACAGGGGGCCCGGGGGAGACCCAGTACTTC.

This chain uses TRBV7-9 with TRBJ2-2, with 7 bases lining up with TRBD1. This CDR3 contains 14 residues. CDR1 and CDR2 (germline): SEHNR, FQNEAQ (reference sequence). J gave up 4 bases and V 5 bases, and 4 bases lay outside the gene matches. The CDR3 sequence: CASSQGDSTGELFF. The CDR3 DNA reads TGTGCCAGCAGCCAAGGGGACAGCACCGGGGAGCTGTTTTTT.

The V gene is TRBV6-6, the J gene TRBJ2-7; the match to TRBD1 covers 7 bases. CDR1 is MNHNY, CDR2 SVGAGI, per germline (reference sequence). Germline trimming cut 7 bases from V and 3 bases from J; bases unmatched to any gene: 6. This CDR3 contains 13 residues. CDR3 amino acids: CASTTGQFYEQYF. The CDR3 bases are TGTGCCAGCACCACGGGACAGTTCTACGAGCAGTACTTC.

The genes are TRBV28 and TRBJ1-1; no clear D. Germline CDR1 MDHEN, CDR2 SYDVKM. The CDR3 runs 12 residues. V lost 2 bases to trimming and J lost 8 bases, with 9 bases between them. CDR3: CASSLTAEEAFF. DNA of the CDR3: TGTGCCAGCAGTTTAACCGCAGAAGAAGCTTTCTTT.

The V call is TRBV6-5, the J call TRBJ1-1; a weak D match, TRBD1 (5 bases). The V and J ends lost 4 bases and 1 base respectively, with 13 bases between them. This CDR3 contains 15 residues. The germline V gene has CDR1 MNHEY and CDR2 SVGAGI. CDR3 amino acids: CASSFHGGGNTEAFF. DNA for the CDR3: TGTGCCAGCAGTTTCCACGGGGGTGGGAACACTGAAGCTTTCTTT.

The rearrangement joins TRBV9 to TRBJ2-5; maybe TRBD2 (5 bases). Trimming took 0 bases from V and 4 from J, leaving 10 bases between them. Germline V gene lookup returns CDR1 SGDLS and CDR2 YYNGEE. This CDR3 is built from 14 residues. CDR3 residues: CASSVGTGRETQYF. As DNA, the CDR3 is TGTGCCAGCAGCGTAGGCACTGGGAGAGAGACCCAGTACTTC.

The CDR3 here is CASSIGTLQETQYF. CDR3 sequence (DNA): TGCGCCAGCAGCATAGGGACATTACAAGAGACCCAGTACTTC. The chain joins TRBV5-1 to TRBJ2-5; a possible D gene is TRBD1 (6 bases). The germline V gene encodes CDR1 SGHRS and CDR2 YFSETQ. V gave up 4 bases and J gave up 2 bases, with 12 bases separating them. CDR3 size: 14 residues.

This rearrangement joins TRBV11-2 to TRBJ1-4; the match to TRBD1 covers 9 bases. The ends lost 4 bases at V and 4 bases at J; junction bases unmatched: 7. The CDR3 covers 16 residues. Per germline, CDR1 SGHAT and CDR2 FQNNGV. The DNA for the CDR3 is TGTGCCAGCAGCTCCGGACAGGGGCTAGGTAATGAAAAACTGTTTTTT. Translating gives CASSSGQGLGNEKLFF.

V usage is TRBV18 and J usage is TRBJ2-2, with 8 bases fitting TRBD2. Germline CDR1 is KGHSH and CDR2 is LQKENI. CDR3 length equals 14 residues. V shed 2 bases, J shed 5 bases, and the junction held 1 base outside the gene matches. CDR3 amino acids: CASSPASGTGELFF. DNA for the CDR3: TGTGCCAGCTCACCAGCTAGCGGGACCGGGGAGCTGTTTTTT.

This chain links TRBV28 with TRBJ1-3; 10 bases agree with TRBD1. The CDR3 extends over 23 amino acids. V was clipped by 3 bases and J by 2 bases; unmatched bases: 25. Germline V lookup: CDR1 MDHEN, CDR2 SYDVKM. CDR3 sequence (DNA): TGTGCCAGCAGTTTGCCTCCTGCCATGGGACAGGGGATAAGCTGGGACGCTGGAAACACCATATATTTT. Protein product: CASSLPPAMGQGISWDAGNTIYF.

The chain employs TRBV2 and TRBJ2-2, with TRBD2 as a possible D gene (7 bases). This CDR3 has 13 residues. Per the germline V gene, CDR1 is SNHLY and CDR2 is FYNNEI. V gave up 7 bases and J gave up 6 bases, with 12 bases separating them. In nucleotides, the CDR3 is TGTGCCAGCATTCGGGGGGCGCCCGGGGAGCTGTTTTTT. This encodes CASIRGAPGELFF.

The chain is built from TRBV27 and TRBJ2-5; TRBD1 matches at 7 bases. The CDR3 consists of 15 residues. The V gene's germline CDR1 is MNHEY and CDR2 SMNVEV (reference sequence). J lost 1 base, V lost 6 bases, and 8 bases had no gene match. Written as DNA, the CDR3 is TGTGCCAGCAGCCTACAGCACAGGGGCCAAGAGACCCAGTACTTC. This translates into CASSLQHRGQETQYF.

The chain uses TRBV6-5 and TRBJ2-7; 8 nucleotides agree with TRBD1. Trimming took 9 bases from V and 6 from J; bases not matched to a gene: 16. This CDR3 has 15 residues. In germline, CDR1 is MNHEY, CDR2 SVGAGI. DNA of the CDR3: TGTGCCAGTGTTGAGCTTTGGACAGGGCCCCCCGAGCAGTACTTC. As protein: CASVELWTGPPEQYF.

The chain recombines TRBV18 with TRBJ2-3; 8 nucleotides line up with TRBD1. Trimming cost V 3 bases and J 8 bases; bases outside gene matches: 4. CDR3 size: 13 residues. Germline CDR1 reads KGHSH; CDR2 reads LQKENI. This CDR3 reads CASSPIGQGTQYF. CDR3 sequence (DNA): TGTGCCAGCTCACCGATTGGACAGGGTACGCAGTATTTT.

This clone has a handful of counts. The rearrangement joins TRBV19 to TRBJ2-1; 10 nucleotides agree with TRBD2. The V segment lost 4 bases and the J segment 1 base; nucleotides outside the gene matches: 13. Germline V gives CDR1 LNHDA, CDR2 SQIVND (reference sequence). The CDR3 has 19 residues. The CDR3 DNA sequence: TGTGCCAGTAGTACCCAACTCCTTCAGCGGGAGGGATCCTACAATGAGCAGTTCTTC. Translated, it gives CASSTQLLQREGSYNEQFF. Supplemented by reference TRBV19 and TRBJ2-1, the full variable domain reads DGGITQSPKYLFRKEGQNVTLSCEQNLNHDAMYWYRQDPGQGLRLIYYSQIVNDFQKGDIAEGYSVSREKKESFPLTVTSAQKNPTAFYLCASSTQLLQREGSYNEQFFGPGTRLTVL.

The rearrangement links TRBV24-1 to TRBJ2-3; 7 nucleotides match TRBD1. The CDR3 runs to 18 residues. Germline lookup yields CDR1 KGHDR and CDR2 SFDVKD. V trimming: 0 bases; J trimming: 2 bases; junction bases outside the gene matches: 10. The CDR3 reads CATSDLWDTGTATDTQYF. DNA for the CDR3: TGTGCCACCAGTGATTTGTGGGACACCGGGACAGCCACAGATACGCAGTATTTT.